Given below is one T cell receptor beta chain in context. No antigen is known for it. The data were obtained in a study of shared clonotypes between healthy human individuals. General study results and limits: The low donor count limited represented genetic and exposure-history diversity. The sole specimen, blood, was sampled, and tissue repertoires likely differ.

The deep-level immunoSEQ assay was used. TCRdb keeps only in-frame clones here, not all; method: immunoSEQ multiplex PCR. The table lists about 2.4 million clones, 93% of them singletons, with approximately 0.36% in the top ten. The sequencing sample was made of naive CD4+ T cells from PBMCs. Subset of the sample: CD45RA+ positively selected. This clonotype was obtained from a man aged 18 to 30 in good health. Some clones in this sample may be carry-over from other donors' samples.

The CDR3 DNA follows: TGTGCCAGCAGCGTACTGGGGACTGGTAACTATGGCTACACCTTC. Translation gives CASSVLGTGNYGYTF. The V gene is TRBV9, the J gene TRBJ1-2; D is possibly TRBD1 (5 bases). The CDR3 has 15 amino acids. Germline-derived CDR1 and CDR2 are SGDLS and YYNGEE. V lost 1 base and J lost 1, with 11 bases in between.